What follows are 6 T cell receptor beta chains derived from one specimen sequenced in a study of somatic mutations in cytotoxic T cells in rheumatoid arthritis. Clones were sequenced by immunoSEQ multiplex PCR, and TCRdb holds only the in-frame ones, with some missing. The table shows roughly 17,000 clones, with about 85% occurring only once. What was sequenced was CD8+ T cells sorted from blood. The receptors stem from an adult with rheumatoid arthritis.

The chain recombines TRBV7-9 with TRBJ2-1, with 14 bases lining up with TRBD2. Germline V lookup: CDR1 SEHNR, CDR2 FQNEAQ (reference sequence). CDR3 length: 17 residues. V lost 0 bases and J lost 10; bases outside the gene matches: 8. The CDR3 loop is CASSLAAGLAGGREQFF. CDR3 nucleotide sequence: TGTGCCAGCAGCTTAGCGGCCGGACTAGCGGGGGGCAGAGAGCAGTTCTTC.

This clone was detected a few times. The J gene is TRBJ1-1, the V gene TRBV18, with 7 bases identical to TRBD1. V lost 3 bases to trimming and J lost 5 bases; unmatched junction nucleotides: 9. The V gene's germline CDR1 is KGHSH and CDR2 LQKENI. The CDR3 extends over 15 amino acids. The CDR3 sequence is CASSPSGQVRTEAFF. CDR3 sequence (DNA): TGTGCCAGCTCACCGTCTGGACAGGTGCGAACTGAAGCTTTCTTT.

The chain is built from TRBV11-3 and TRBJ2-7, with a weak D call TRBD1 (5 bases). This CDR3 spans 12 amino acids. CDR1 and CDR2 (germline): SGHNT, YENEEA. Trimming removed 5 bases from V and 6 bases from J, with 11 bases in between. CDR3 sequence reads: CASSAGSSEQYF. The CDR3 nucleotides are TGTGCCAGCAGCGCAGGGTCAAGCGAGCAGTACTTC.

The chain has TRBV9 and TRBJ1-2, with TRBD1 matching over 9 bases. Trimming took 3 bases from V and 4 from J; bases not matched to a gene: 4. The V gene's germline CDR1 is SGDLS and CDR2 YYNGEE. The CDR3 loop spans 14 amino acids. CDR3 nucleotide sequence: TGTGCCAGCAGCGCCGGGGACAGGGCCTATGGCTACACCTTC. This gives the protein CASSAGDRAYGYTF.

The rearrangement joins TRBV2 to TRBJ2-1, with 10 bases matching TRBD2. This CDR3 is 15 amino acids long. CDR1 is SNHLY and CDR2 is FYNNEI in the germline V gene. Trimming removed 5 bases from V and 7 bases from J; junction bases left unmatched: 8. The DNA for the CDR3 is TGTGCCAGCAGTAAGCGGGGGGGCCGCGTGAATGAGCAGTTCTTC. This sequence encodes CASSKRGGRVNEQFF.

The V and J genes are TRBV2 and TRBJ2-7; either TRBD1 or TRBD2 may supply D (5 bases each). The CDR3 runs 15 residues. V lost 0 bases and J 2 bases, leaving 11 bases between the germline ends. The germline V gene encodes CDR1 SNHLY and CDR2 FYNNEI. Written as DNA, the CDR3 is TGTGCCAGCAGTGAAGCAGAGGGGCTCCCCTACGAGCAGTACTTC. This codes for CASSEAEGLPYEQYF.